This T cell receptor (beta chain) was captured by sequencing in a study of a mutant IDH1 vaccine in newly diagnosed glioma. Background on the study: Beginning 4-6 weeks after radiotherapy alone, or with temozolomide cycles, vaccination took place. Weeks 35 and 47 hosted visits V12 and V13, respectively. Study conclusions and caveats: Top peripheral T cell clonotype shifts appeared unrelated to pseudoprogression.

As to this clone: Antigen unknown.

The time point: week 35, safety follow-up. Vaccination comprised doses that each held 300 ug of mutant IDH1 20-mer peptide, plus topical imiquimod. The CDR3 sequence is 15 residues long. The germline gives CDR1 SGHTA, CDR2 FQGNSA. V shed 2 bases and J 6 bases; nucleotides not matched to a gene: 3. This table comes from immunoSEQ multiplex PCR, and its TCRdb copy is limited to in-frame clones, with some not included. This table holds tens of thousands of clones, 76% found once. The chain employs TRBV7-2 and TRBJ1-4, with 10 bases that match TRBD1. The sequences come from PBMCs, collected from a glioma patient whose treatment included an IDH1 peptide vaccine. The TCR was taken from a man aged 40-50 years with glioma. The CDR3 here is CASSLRGQGYEKLFF. The DNA of the CDR3 is TGTGCCAGCAGCTTAAGGGGACAGGGGTATGAAAAACTGTTTTTT.